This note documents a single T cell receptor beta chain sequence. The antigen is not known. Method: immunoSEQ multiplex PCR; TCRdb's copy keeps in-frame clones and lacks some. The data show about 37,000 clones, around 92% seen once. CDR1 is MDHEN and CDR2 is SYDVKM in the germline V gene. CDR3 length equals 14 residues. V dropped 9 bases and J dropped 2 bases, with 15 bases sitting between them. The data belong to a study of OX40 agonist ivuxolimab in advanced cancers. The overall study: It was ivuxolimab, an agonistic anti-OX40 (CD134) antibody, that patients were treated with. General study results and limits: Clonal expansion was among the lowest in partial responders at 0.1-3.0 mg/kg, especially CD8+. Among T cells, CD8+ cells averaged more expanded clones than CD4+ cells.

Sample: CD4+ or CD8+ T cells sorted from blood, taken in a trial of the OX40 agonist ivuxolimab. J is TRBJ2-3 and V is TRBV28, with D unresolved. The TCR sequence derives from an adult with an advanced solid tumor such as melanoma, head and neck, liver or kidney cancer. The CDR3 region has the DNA TGTGCCAGTTCAAGACTCGCGGACACAGATACGCAGTATTTT. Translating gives CASSRLADTDTQYF.